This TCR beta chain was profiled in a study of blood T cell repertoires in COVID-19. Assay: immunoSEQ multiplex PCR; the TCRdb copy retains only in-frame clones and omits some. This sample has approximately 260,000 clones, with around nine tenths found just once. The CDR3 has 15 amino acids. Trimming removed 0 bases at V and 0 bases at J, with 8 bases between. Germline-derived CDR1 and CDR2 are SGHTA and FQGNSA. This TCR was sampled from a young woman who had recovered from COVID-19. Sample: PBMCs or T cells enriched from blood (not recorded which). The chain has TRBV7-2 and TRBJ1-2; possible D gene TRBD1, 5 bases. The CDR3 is CASSLAGTPNYGYTF. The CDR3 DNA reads TGTGCCAGCAGCTTAGCCGGGACTCCTAACTATGGCTACACCTTC.